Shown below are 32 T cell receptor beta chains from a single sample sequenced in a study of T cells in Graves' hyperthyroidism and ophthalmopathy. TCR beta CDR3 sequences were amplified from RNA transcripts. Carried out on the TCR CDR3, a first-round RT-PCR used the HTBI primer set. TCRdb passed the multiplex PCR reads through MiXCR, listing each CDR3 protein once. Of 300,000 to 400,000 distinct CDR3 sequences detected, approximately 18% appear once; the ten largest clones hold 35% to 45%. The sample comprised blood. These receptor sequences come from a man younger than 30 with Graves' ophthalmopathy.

Here the CDR3 reads CASSSRQGSYQETQYF. The CDR3 DNA sequence: TGTGCCAGCAGCTCCCGACAGGGGTCATACCAAGAGACCCAGTACTTC. This chain joins TRBV9 and TRBJ2-5, with TRBD1 matching over 8 bases. Germline CDR1 reads SGDLS; CDR2 reads YYNGEE. The CDR3 is 16 amino acids. The ends lost 4 bases at V and 0 bases at J; junction bases unmatched: 8.

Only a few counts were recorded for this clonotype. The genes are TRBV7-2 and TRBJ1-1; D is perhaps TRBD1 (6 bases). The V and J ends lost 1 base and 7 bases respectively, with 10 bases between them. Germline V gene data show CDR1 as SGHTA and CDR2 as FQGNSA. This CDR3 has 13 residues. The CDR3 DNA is TGTGCCAGCAGCTTAGGCCCGGACAGTGAAGCTTTCTTT. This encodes CASSLGPDSEAFF.

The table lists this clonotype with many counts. CDR3 sequence (DNA): TGTGCCAGCAGTAGCGGGACAGCCGGAAACACCATATATTTT. This sequence encodes CASSSGTAGNTIYF. This chain connects TRBV28 to TRBJ1-3; 7 bases line up with TRBD1. Germline assignment: CDR1 MDHEN and CDR2 SYDVKM. The CDR3 has 14 residues. V shed 5 bases, J shed 4 bases, and the junction held 5 bases outside the gene matches.

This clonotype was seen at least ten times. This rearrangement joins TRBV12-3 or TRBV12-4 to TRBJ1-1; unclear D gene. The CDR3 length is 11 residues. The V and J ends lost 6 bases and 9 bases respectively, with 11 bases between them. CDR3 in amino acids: CASRYWEQAFF. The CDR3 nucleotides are TGTGCCAGCAGATACTGGGAGCAAGCTTTCTTT.

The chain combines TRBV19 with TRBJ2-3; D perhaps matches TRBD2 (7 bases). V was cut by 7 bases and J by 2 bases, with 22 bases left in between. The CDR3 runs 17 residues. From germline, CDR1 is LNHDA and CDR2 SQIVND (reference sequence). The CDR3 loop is CASTPYGGGGSTDTQYF. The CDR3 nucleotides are TGTGCCAGTACTCCATATGGGGGGGGCGGATCCACAGATACGCAGTATTTT. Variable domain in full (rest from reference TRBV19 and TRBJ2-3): DGGITQSPKYLFRKEGQNVTLSCEQNLNHDAMYWYRQDPGQGLRLIYYSQIVNDFQKGDIAEGYSVSREKKESFPLTVTSAQKNPTAFYLCASTPYGGGGSTDTQYFGPGTRLTVL.

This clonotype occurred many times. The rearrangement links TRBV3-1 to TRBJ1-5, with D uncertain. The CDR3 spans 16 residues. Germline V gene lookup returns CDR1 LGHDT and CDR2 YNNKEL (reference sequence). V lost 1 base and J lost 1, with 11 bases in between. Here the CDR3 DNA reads TGTGCCAGCAGCCAAGGGTATCCCATAAGCAATCAGCCCCAGCATTTT. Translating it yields CASSQGYPISNQPQHF.

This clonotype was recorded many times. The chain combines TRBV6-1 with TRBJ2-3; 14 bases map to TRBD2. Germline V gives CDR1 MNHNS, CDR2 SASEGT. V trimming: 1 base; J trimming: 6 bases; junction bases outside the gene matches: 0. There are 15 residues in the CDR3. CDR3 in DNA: TGTGCCAGCAGTGAAGGGACTAGCGGGGGGGATACGCAGTATTTT. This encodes CASSEGTSGGDTQYF.

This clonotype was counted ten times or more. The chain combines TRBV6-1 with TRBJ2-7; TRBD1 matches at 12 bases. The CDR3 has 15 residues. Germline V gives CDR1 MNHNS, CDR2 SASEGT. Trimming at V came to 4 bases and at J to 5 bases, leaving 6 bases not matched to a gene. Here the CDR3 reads CASSGPGTGGNEQYF. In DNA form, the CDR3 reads TGTGCCAGCAGTGGCCCCGGGACAGGGGGCAACGAGCAGTACTTC.

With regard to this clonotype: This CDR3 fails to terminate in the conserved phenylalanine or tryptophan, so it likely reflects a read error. CDR3 nucleotides: TGTGCCAGCAGTCGTGCTTTAGATAACACTGAAGCTTTCTCT. Amino acids: CASSRALDNTEAFS. V gene TRBV6-1 combines with J gene TRBJ1-1; D is unresolved. The germline V and J ends were trimmed by 5 bases and 2 bases, with 12 bases remaining between them. In germline, CDR1 is MNHNS, CDR2 SASEGT. The CDR3 extends over 14 amino acids.

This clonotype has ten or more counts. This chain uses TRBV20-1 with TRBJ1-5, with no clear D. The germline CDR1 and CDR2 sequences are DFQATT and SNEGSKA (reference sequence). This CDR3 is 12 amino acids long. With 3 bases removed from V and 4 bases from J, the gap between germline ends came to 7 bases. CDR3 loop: CSASSFNQPQHF. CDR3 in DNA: TGCAGTGCTAGTTCATTTAATCAGCCCCAGCATTTT.

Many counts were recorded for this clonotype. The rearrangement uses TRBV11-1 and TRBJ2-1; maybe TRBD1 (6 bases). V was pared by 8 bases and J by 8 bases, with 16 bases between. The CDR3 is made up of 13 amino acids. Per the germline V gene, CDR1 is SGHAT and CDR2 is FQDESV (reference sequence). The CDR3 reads CASGTGWSDEQFF. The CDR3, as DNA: TGTGCCAGCGGAACAGGGTGGTCTGATGAGCAGTTCTTC.

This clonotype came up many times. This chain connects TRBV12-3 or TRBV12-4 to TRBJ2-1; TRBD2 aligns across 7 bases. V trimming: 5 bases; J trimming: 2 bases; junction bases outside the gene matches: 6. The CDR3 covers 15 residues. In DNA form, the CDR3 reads TGTGCCAGCAGTCAGAAGCGGGGCCCCTACAATGAGCAGTTCTTC. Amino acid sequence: CASSQKRGPYNEQFF.

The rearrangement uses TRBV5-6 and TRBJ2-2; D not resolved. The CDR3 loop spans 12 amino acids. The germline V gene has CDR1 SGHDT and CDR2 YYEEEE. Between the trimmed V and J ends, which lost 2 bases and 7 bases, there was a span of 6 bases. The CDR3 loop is CASSFVGGELFF. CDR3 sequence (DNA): TGTGCCAGCAGCTTCGTAGGCGGGGAGCTGTTTTTT.

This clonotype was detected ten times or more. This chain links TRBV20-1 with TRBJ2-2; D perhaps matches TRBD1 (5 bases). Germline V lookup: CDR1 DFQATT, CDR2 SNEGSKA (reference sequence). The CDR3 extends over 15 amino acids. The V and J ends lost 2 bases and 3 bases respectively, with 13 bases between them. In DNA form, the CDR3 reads TGCAGTGCTAGAACCAGAGACAGATACACCGGGGAGCTGTTTTTT. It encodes CSARTRDRYTGELFF.

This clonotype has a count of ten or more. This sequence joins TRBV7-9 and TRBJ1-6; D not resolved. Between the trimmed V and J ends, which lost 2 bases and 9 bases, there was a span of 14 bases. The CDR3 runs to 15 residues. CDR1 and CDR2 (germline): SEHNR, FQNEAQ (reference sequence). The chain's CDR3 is CASSLLSGRGSPLHF. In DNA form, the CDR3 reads TGTGCCAGCAGCTTATTGTCCGGGCGCGGTTCACCCCTCCACTTT.

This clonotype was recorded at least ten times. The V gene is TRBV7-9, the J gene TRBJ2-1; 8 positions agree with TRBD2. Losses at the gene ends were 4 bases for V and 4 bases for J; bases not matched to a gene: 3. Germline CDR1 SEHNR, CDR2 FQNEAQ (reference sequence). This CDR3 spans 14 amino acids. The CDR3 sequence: CASSYSGEYNEQFF. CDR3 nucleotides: TGTGCCAGCAGCTATAGCGGGGAGTACAATGAGCAGTTCTTC.

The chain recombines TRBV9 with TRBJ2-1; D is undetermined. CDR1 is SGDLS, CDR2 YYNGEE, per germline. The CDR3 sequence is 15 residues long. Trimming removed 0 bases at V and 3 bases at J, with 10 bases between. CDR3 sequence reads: CASSVGSGSYNEQFF. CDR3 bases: TGTGCCAGCAGCGTAGGTAGTGGTAGCTACAATGAGCAGTTCTTC. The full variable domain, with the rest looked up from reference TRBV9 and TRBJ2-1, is DSGVTQTPKHLITATGQRVTLRCSPRSGDLSVYWYQQSLDQGLQFLIQYYNGEERAKGNILERFSAQQFPDLHSELNLSSLELGDSALYFCASSVGSGSYNEQFFGPGTRLTVL.

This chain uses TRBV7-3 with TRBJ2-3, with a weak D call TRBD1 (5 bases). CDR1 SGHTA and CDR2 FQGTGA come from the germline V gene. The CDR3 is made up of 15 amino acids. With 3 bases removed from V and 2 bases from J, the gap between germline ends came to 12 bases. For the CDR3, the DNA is TGTGCCAGCAGCTTGGTAGGGGCTCTCACAGATACGCAGTATTTT. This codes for CASSLVGALTDTQYF.

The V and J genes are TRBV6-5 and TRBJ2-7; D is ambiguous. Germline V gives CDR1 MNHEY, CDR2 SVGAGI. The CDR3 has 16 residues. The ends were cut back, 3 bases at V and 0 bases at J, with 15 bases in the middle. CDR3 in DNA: TGTGCCAGCAGTTATGGTGGAGACCCTCCCTCCTACGAGCAGTACTTC. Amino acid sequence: CASSYGGDPPSYEQYF.

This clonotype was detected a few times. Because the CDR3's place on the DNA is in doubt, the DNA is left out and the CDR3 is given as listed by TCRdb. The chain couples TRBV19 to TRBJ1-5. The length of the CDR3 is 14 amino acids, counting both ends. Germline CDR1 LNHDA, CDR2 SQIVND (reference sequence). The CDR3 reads CASQGLTAISPSIF.

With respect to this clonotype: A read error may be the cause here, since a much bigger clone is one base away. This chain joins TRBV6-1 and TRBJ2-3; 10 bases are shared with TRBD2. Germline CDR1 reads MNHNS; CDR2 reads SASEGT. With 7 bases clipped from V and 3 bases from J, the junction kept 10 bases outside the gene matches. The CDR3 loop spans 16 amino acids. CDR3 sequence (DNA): TGTGCCAGCAAACCCTCGGCGACTAGCGGGACAGATACGCAGTATTTT. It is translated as CASKPSATSGTDTQYF.

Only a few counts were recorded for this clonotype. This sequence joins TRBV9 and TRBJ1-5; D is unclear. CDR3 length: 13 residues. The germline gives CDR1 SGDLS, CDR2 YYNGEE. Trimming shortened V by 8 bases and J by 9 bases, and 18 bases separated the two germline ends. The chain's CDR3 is CASSIDGQGPQHF. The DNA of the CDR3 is TGTGCCAGTTCCATCGACGGCCAAGGGCCCCAGCATTTT.

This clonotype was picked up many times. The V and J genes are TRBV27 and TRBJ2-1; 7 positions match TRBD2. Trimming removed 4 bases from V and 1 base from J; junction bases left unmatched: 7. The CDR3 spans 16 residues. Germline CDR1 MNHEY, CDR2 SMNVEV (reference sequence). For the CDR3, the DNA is TGTGCCAGCAGTTCCCACGAAGCGGGATCCTACAATGAGCAGTTCTTC. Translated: CASSSHEAGSYNEQFF.

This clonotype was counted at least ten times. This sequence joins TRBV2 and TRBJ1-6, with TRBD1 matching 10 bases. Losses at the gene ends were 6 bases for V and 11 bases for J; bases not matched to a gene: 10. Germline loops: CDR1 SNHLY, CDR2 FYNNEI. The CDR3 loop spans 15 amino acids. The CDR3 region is CASSAGTGVLAPLHF. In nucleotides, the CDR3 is TGTGCCAGCAGCGCCGGGACAGGGGTCCTCGCACCCCTCCACTTT. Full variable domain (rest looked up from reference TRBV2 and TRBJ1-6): EPEVTQTPSHQVTQMGQEVILRCVPISNHLYFYWYRQILGQKVEFLVSFYNNEISEKSEIFDDQFSVERPDGSNFTLKIRSTKLEDSAMYFCASSAGTGVLAPLHFGNGTRLTVT.

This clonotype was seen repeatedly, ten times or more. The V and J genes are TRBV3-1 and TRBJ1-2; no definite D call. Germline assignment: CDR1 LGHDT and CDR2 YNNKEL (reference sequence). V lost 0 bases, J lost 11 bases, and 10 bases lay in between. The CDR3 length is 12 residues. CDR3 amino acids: CASSQDRLAYTF. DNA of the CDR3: TGTGCCAGCAGCCAAGACCGCCTAGCATACACCTTC.

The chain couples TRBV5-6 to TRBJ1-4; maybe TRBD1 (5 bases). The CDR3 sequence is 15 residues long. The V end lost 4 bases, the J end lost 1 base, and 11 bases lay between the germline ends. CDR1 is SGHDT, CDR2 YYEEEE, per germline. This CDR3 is CASSRRDGTNEKLFF. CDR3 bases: TGTGCCAGCAGCCGACGGGACGGAACTAATGAAAAACTGTTTTTT.

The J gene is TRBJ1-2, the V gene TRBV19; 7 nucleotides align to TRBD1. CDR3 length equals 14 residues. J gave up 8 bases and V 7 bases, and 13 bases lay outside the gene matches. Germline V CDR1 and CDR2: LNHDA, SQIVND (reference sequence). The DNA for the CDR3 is TGTGCCAGTACCGTCTCAGGGGGTGTTAGGGGCTACACCTTC. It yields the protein CASTVSGGVRGYTF.

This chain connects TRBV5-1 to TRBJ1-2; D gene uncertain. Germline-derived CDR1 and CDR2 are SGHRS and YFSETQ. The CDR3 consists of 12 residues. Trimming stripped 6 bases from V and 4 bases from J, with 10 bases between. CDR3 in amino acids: CASKEDLYGYTF. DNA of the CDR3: TGCGCCAGCAAGGAGGATCTCTATGGCTACACCTTC.

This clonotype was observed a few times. In nucleotides, the CDR3 is TGTGCCAGCATGGAAGGCAGTCCTGGAAACACCATATATTTT. Its translation is CASMEGSPGNTIYF. The V call is TRBV28, the J call TRBJ1-3; D remains unclear. Germline V gene sequence: CDR1 MDHEN, CDR2 SYDVKM. V was clipped by 7 bases and J by 2 bases, with 12 bases between them. The CDR3 spans 14 residues. Together with reference TRBV28 and TRBJ1-3, the CDR3 gives the full variable domain: DVKVTQSSRYLVKRTGEKVFLECVQDMDHENMFWYRQDPGLGLRLIYFSYDVKMKEKGDIPEGYSVSREKKERFSLILESASTNQTSMYLCASMEGSPGNTIYFGEGSWLTVV.

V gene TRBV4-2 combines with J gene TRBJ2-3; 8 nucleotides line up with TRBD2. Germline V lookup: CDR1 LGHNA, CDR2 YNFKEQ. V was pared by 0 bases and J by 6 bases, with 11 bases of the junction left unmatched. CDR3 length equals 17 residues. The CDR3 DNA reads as TGTGCCAGCAGCCAAGATCTCGGGGGGGCCCGCGGGGATACGCAGTATTTT. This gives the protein CASSQDLGGARGDTQYF.

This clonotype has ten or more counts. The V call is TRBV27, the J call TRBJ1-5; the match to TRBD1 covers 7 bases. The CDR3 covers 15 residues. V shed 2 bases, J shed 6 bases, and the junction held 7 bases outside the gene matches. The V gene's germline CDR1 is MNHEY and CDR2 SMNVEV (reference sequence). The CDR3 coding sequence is TGTGCCAGCAGTTTAGACAGGGCGGCGGGTCAGCCCCAGCATTTT. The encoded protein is CASSLDRAAGQPQHF.

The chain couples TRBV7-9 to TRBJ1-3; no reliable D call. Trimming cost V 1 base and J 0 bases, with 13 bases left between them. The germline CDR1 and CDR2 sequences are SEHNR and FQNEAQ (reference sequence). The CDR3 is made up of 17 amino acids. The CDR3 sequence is CASSLEVGISSGNTIYF. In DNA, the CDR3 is TGTGCCAGCAGCTTAGAGGTGGGGATAAGCTCTGGAAACACCATATATTTT.